The 6 T cell receptor beta chains below come from one sample, sequenced in a study of OX40 agonist ivuxolimab in advanced cancers. Generated by immunoSEQ multiplex PCR, the TCRdb table keeps only in-frame clones and is missing some. The sample lists 70,000 to 80,000 clones; about 88% were seen once. Sample: CD4+ or CD8+ T cells sorted from blood, taken in a trial of the OX40 agonist ivuxolimab. These receptors all stem from an adult with an advanced solid tumor such as melanoma, head and neck, liver or kidney cancer.

The chain has TRBV5-1 and TRBJ2-5, with 7 positions matching TRBD1. Losses at the gene ends were 4 bases for V and 5 bases for J; bases not matched to a gene: 11. Germline CDR1 reads SGHRS; CDR2 reads YFSETQ. This CDR3 spans 15 amino acids. Here the CDR3 reads CASSPSGGWGETQYF. In DNA form, the CDR3 reads TGCGCCAGCAGCCCATCAGGGGGATGGGGGGAGACCCAGTACTTC.

The CDR3 here is CASSTQGVGELFF. The DNA of the CDR3 is TGTGCCAGCAGCACCCAGGGAGTCGGGGAGCTGTTTTTT. The chain is built from TRBV5-4 and TRBJ2-2; the D call may be TRBD1 or TRBD2 (5 bases each). The V end lost 4 bases, the J end lost 7 bases, and 11 bases lay between the germline ends. The CDR3 totals 13 residues. CDR1 is SGHNT and CDR2 is YYREEE in the germline V gene (reference sequence).

The CDR3 reads CAISEPGQGPGSSGNTIYF. The CDR3 DNA follows: TGTGCCATCAGTGAGCCGGGACAGGGACCTGGGAGCTCTGGAAACACCATATATTTT. The chain is built from TRBV10-3 and TRBJ1-3; 9 bases agree with TRBD1. The J segment lost 0 bases and the V segment lost 2 bases, leaving 11 bases of the junction unmatched. The CDR3 has 19 residues. Germline V lookup: CDR1 ENHRY, CDR2 SYGVKD.

The gene calls are TRBV27 and TRBJ2-1; maybe TRBD2 (6 bases). This CDR3 contains 16 residues. Per the germline V gene, CDR1 is MNHEY and CDR2 is SMNVEV (reference sequence). Trimming pared 2 bases from V and 7 bases from J, leaving 18 bases between. CDR3 nucleotide sequence: TGTGCCAGCAGTTTACTCTCGGCGGGGACGGAGAATGAGCAGTTCTTC. This sequence encodes CASSLLSAGTENEQFF.

The chain joins TRBV6-1 to TRBJ2-3, with TRBD1 identical over 12 bases. The CDR3 is 18 residues long. Germline loops: CDR1 MNHNS, CDR2 SASEGT. Unmatched junction bases numbered 11, after V lost 4 bases and J lost 3 bases. CDR3 protein: CASSGPRDRGRRTDTQYF. For the CDR3, the DNA is TGTGCCAGCAGTGGACCGAGGGACAGGGGGCGCAGAACAGATACGCAGTATTTT.

The DNA of the CDR3 is TGTGCCAGCAGCCGGACTAGCGGGTACGAGCAGTACTTC. Amino acid sequence: CASSRTSGYEQYF. V usage is TRBV6-5 and J usage is TRBJ2-7; 11 nucleotides align to TRBD2. Germline CDR1 is MNHEY and CDR2 is SVGAGI. V lost 6 bases to trimming and J lost 4 bases; unmatched junction nucleotides: 2. The CDR3 is 13 residues long.